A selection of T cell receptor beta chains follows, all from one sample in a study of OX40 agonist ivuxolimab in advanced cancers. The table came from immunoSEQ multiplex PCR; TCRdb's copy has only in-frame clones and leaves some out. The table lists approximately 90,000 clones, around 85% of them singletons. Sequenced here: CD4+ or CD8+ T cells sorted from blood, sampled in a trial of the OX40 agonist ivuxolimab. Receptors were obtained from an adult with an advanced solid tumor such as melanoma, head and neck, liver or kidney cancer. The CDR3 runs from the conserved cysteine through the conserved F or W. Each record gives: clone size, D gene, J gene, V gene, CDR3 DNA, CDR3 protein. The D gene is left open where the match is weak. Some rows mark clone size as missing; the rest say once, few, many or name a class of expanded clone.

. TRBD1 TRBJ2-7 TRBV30 TGTGCCTGGAGTACAGGGGGCTACGAGCAGTACTTC CAWSTGGYEQYF
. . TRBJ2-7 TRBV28 TGTGCCAGCAGTTCAGCCGAGGGGACCTTCCGCCTTGAGGGAGTAATTTACGAGCAGTACTTC CASSSAEGTFRLEGVIYEQYF
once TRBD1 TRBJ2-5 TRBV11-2 TGTGCCAGCAGCTTAGAGTGGCCGGGACAGGGTCTCAAGGAGACCCAGTACTTC CASSLEWPGQGLKETQYF
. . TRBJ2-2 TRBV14 TGTGCCAGCAGCCAGTTTATTAATCCCACCGGGGAGCTGTTTTTT CASSQFINPTGELFF
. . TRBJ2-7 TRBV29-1 TGCAGCGCCCAACCTAGGATCGGCGAGCAGTACTTC CSAQPRIGEQYF
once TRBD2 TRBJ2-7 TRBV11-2 TGTGCCAGCAGCTCTGGGCGCCTAGCGGGACCAAGCTCCTACGAGCAGTACTTC CASSSGRLAGPSSYEQYF
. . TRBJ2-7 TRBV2 TGTGCCAGCAGCTATCAGGGCGCGCCGTCCCGGTGGAACTTC CASSYQGAPSRWNF
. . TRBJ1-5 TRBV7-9 TGTGCCAGCGGCGTGGACAGTAATCAGCCCCAGCATTTT CASGVDSNQPQHF
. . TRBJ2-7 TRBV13 TGTGCCAGCAGCTTCTACGAGCAGTACTTC CASSFYEQYF
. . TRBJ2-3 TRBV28 TGTGCCAGCAGTTCCCGGCCTCGGGGGGCCGATACGCAGTATTTT CASSSRPRGADTQYF
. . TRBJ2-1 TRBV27 TGTGCCAGCAGTCGACGGGGAAGCTCCTACAATGAGCAGTTCTTC CASSRRGSSYNEQFF
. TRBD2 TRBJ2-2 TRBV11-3 TGTGCCAGCAGCTTCCTAGCGGGGGCGAACACCGGGGAGCTGTTTTTT CASSFLAGANTGELFF
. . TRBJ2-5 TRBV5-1 TGCGCCAGCAGCCCCGAGGGGGGCAAGGAAGAGACCCAGTACTTC CASSPEGGKEETQYF
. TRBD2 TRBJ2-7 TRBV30 TGTGCCTGGACCGGCCTGGCGGGAGGGAGGTCCGAGCAGTACTTC CAWTGLAGGRSEQYF
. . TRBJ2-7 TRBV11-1 TGTGCCAGCAGCTTAGGCAGGACGCTGACCTACGAGCAGTACTTC CASSLGRTLTYEQYF
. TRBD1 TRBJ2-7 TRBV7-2 TGTGCCAGCAGCTTAGTAACAGGGGGTCATGGCGAGCAGTACTTC CASSLVTGGHGEQYF
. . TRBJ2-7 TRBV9 TGTGCCAGCAGCGTAGAATTGGGGGGATCCTACGAGCAGTACTTC CASSVELGGSYEQYF
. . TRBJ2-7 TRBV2 TGTGCCAGCAGTGAAGAAAGGAGCTCCCACCCCTACGAGCAGTACTTC CASSEERSSHPYEQYF
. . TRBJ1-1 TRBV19 TGTGCCAGTAGTAGGGAGGGGGTGAACACTGAAGCTTTCTTT CASSREGVNTEAFF
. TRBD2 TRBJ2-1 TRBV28 TGTGCCAGCAGTTTTAGCGGGAGGGCCAATGAGCAGTTCTTC CASSFSGRANEQFF
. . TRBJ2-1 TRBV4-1 TGCGCCAGCAGCTCGACTAGCTACAATGAGCAGTTCTTC CASSSTSYNEQFF
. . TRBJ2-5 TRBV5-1 TGCGCCAGCAGCTTGAGTTCATACCAAGAGACCCAGTACTTC CASSLSSYQETQYF
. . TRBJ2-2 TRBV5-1 TGCGCCAGCGCAAGGACTGTCACCACCGGGGAGCTGTTTTTT CASARTVTTGELFF
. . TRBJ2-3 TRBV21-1 TGTGCCAGCATCCTAGGCGGGACTAGCGGGAAGGAGGGTCCAGATACGCAGTATTTT CASILGGTSGKEGPDTQYF
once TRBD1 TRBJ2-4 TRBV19 TGTGCCAGTAGATCTCTCAACAGGGGGCCCGGGGGAAACATTCAGTACTTC CASRSLNRGPGGNIQYF
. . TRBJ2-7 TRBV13 TGTGCCAGCAGCCGCGCCGACCTCACCTACGAGCAGTACTTC CASSRADLTYEQYF
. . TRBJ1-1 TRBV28 TGTGCCAGTCGGGCTCTCGGGAAGACTGAAGCTTTCTTT CASRALGKTEAFF
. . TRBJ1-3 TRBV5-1 TGCGCCAGCAGCGGGGGAAACACCATATATTTT CASSGGNTIYF
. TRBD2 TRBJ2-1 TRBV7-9 TGTGCCAGCAGCTTAGAGGGCGGGAGTAATGAGCAGTTCTTC CASSLEGGSNEQFF
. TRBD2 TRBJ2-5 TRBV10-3 TGTGCCATCAGTGAGTCTACTAGCGGGATTCAAGAGACCCAGTACTTC CAISESTSGIQETQYF
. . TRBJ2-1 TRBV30 TGTGCCTGGACAGAGAACAATGAGCAGTTCTTC CAWTENNEQFF
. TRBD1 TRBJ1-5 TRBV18 TGTGCCAGCTCACCGGGACAGGGAGGGGTTGAAAGCAATCAGCCCCAGCATTTT CASSPGQGGVESNQPQHF
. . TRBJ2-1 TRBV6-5 TGTGCCAGCAGTACCCTAGTATCCTACAATGAGCAGTTCTTC CASSTLVSYNEQFF
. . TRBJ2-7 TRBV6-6 TGTGCCAGCAGTTACGGGTCGCCCTCCTACGAGCAGTACTTC CASSYGSPSYEQYF
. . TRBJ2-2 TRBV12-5 TGTGCTAGTAACGGTAACACCGGGGAGCTGTTTTTT CASNGNTGELFF
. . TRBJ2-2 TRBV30 TGTGCCTGGAGTGTTCGGAGAACCGGGGAGCTGTTTTTT CAWSVRRTGELFF
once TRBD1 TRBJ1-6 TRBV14 TGTGCCAGCAGCCAAGATCGACAGGGGAATTCACCCCTCCACTTT CASSQDRQGNSPLHF
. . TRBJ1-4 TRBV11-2 TGTGCCAGCAGCTTAGGGGGAAAGGGGTGGCGTGAAAAACTGTTTTTT CASSLGGKGWREKLFF
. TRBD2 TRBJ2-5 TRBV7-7 TGTGCTAGCAGCTTAGCGGCTCTAGGGAGGGGGACCCAGTACTTC CASSLAALGRGTQYF
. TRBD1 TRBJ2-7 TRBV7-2 TGTGCCAGCAGCTACCCCCGGACAGGAACCTCCTACGAGCAGTACTTC CASSYPRTGTSYEQYF
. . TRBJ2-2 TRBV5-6 TGTGCCAGCAGCTTGGTTTCTCGTTGGGAGCTGTTTTTT CASSLVSRWELFF